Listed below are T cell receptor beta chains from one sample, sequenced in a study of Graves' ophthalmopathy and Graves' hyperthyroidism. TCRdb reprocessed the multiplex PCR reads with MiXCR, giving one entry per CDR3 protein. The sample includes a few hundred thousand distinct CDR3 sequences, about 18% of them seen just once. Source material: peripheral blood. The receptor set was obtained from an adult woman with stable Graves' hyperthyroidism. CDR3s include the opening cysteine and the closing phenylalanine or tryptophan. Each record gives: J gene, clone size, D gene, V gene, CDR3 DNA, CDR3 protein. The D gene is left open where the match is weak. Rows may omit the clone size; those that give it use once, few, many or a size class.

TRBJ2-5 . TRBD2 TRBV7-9 TGTGCCAGCAGCGAACTAGCGGGACGAGAGACCCAGTACTTC CASSELAGRETQYF
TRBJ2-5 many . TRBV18 TGTGCCAGCTCACCACCGCCGGGGGCACGGGAGACCCAGTACTTC CASSPPPGARETQYF
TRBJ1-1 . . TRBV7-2 TGTGCCAGCAGCTTATCGGCTTTAAACACTGAAGCTTTCTTT CASSLSALNTEAFF
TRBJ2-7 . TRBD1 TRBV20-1 TGCAGTGCTAGGGACAGGGAGGAACCCTCCTACGAGCAGTACTTC CSARDREEPSYEQYF
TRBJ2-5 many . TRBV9 TGTGCCAGCAGCGTATTGGGGGGGCCAGGAGAGACCCAGTACTTC CASSVLGGPGETQYF
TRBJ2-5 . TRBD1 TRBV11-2 TGTGCCAGCAGCTTAACACCCAGGTACAGGGGGCGAGAGACCCAGTACTTC CASSLTPRYRGRETQYF
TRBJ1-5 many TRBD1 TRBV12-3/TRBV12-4 TGTGCCAGCAGTTGGAGGGGACAGGGTAATCAGCCCCAGCATTTT CASSWRGQGNQPQHF
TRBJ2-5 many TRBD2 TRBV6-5 TGTGCCAGCAGTTACGGTAGCGGGAGGGTTGGACAAGAGACCCAGTACTTC CASSYGSGRVGQETQYF
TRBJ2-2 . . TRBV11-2 TGTGCCAGCAGCTTAATGGTTCCGCAAAACACCGGGGAGCTGTTTTTT CASSLMVPQNTGELFF
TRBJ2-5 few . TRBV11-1 TGTGCCAGCAGCTCGATCCGAAGGACACCAGAGACGTACCAAGAGACCCAGTACTTC CASSSIRRTPETYQETQYF
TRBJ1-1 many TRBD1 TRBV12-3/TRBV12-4 TGTGCCAGCAGCTTCGGGACAGGGGCCACCTGGAACACTGAAGCTTTCTTT CASSFGTGATWNTEAFF
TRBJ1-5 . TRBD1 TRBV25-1 TGTGCCAGCAGTGACTCCGGACAGGATGTTAGCAATCAGCCCCAGCATTTT CASSDSGQDVSNQPQHF
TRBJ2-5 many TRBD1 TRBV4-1 TGCGCCAGCAGCCAAGAGTGGACAGGGGGCCAAGAGACCCAGTACTTC CASSQEWTGGQETQYF
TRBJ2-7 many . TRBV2 TGTGCCAGCAGGTTAGAGGCGGTTGGGCAGTACGAGCAGTACTTC CASRLEAVGQYEQYF
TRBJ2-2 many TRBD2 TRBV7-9 TGTGCCAGCAGCTTAGCTAGCGGGAAAGGCGGGGAGCTGTTTTTT CASSLASGKGGELFF
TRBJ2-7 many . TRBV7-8 TGTGCCAGCAGCTTGAACCCGGGCGAGCAGTACTTC CASSLNPGEQYF
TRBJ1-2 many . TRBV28 TGTGCCAGCAGTTTCCGCTGGTCTGGCTACACCTTC CASSFRWSGYTF
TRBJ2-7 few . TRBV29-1 TGCAGCGTTGAAACAGGTGGCTCCTACGAGCAGTACTTC CSVETGGSYEQYF
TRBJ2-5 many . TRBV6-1 TGTGCCAGCATGGGGTCCCAAGAGACCCAGTACTTC CASMGSQETQYF
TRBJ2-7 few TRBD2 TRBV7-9 TGTGCCAGCAGCTCCCTCGGCGGGGGTAGGTGGTACGAGCAGTACTTC CASSSLGGGRWYEQYF
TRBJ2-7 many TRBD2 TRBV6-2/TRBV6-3 TGTGCCAGCAGTACCCAGACATCAGCGGGAGGCCACTACGAGCAGTACTTC CASSTQTSAGGHYEQYF
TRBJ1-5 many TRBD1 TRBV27 TGTGCCAGCAGTTTCTTACTCCGGGACAGGGGGCTAAGGGACAATCAGCCCCAGCATTTT CASSFLLRDRGLRDNQPQHF
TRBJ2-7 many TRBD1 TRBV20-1 TGCAGTGCTTTCTCCGGGACAGGGGATTTATTGGAGTACTTC CSAFSGTGDLLEYF
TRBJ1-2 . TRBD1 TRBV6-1 TGTGCCAGCAGGATCCTGACAGGGAGCTATGGCTACACCTTC CASRILTGSYGYTF
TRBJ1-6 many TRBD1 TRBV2 TGTGCCAGCAGTGAAGGTTGGGACAGGGCTAATTCACCCCTCCACTTT CASSEGWDRANSPLHF
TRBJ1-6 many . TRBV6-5 TGTGCCAGCGCTGGGGGAGTTACCGGGGTTTCACCCCTCCACTTT CASAGGVTGVSPLHF
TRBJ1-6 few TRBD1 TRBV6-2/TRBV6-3 TGTGCCAGCAACGCCGGGACAGGGGTAAATTCACCCCTCCACTTT CASNAGTGVNSPLHF
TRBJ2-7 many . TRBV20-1 TGCAGTGCTAGGCATGACAGCCCTCGCCGGGTCTCCGAGCAGTACTTC CSARHDSPRRVSEQYF
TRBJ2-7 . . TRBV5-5 TGTGCCAGCAGCTTGGTAGGCGGGAACTCCTACGAGCAGTACTTC CASSLVGGNSYEQYF
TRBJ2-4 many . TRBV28 TGTGCCAGCAGTTTACCCGGAAGGCCGCCAAGCATTCAGTACTTC CASSLPGRPPSIQYF
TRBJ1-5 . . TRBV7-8 TGTGCCAGCAGCTTACGGACAGCGATCAACAGCAATCAGCCCCAGCATTTT CASSLRTAINSNQPQHF
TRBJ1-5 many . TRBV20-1 TGCAGTGCTAGAGATCCTGGGAACGTGGATCAGCCCCAGCATTTT CSARDPGNVDQPQHF
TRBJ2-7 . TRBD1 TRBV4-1 TGCGCCAGCAACCCCCTTCCGGGACAGTACCATTACGAGCAGTACTTC CASNPLPGQYHYEQYF
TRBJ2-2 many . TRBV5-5 TGTGCCAGCAGCTTATTGGGGCCGAACACCGGGGAGCTGTTTTTT CASSLLGPNTGELFF
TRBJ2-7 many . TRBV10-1 TGCGCCAGCAGTGTAGGCCGGGCAACCGAGCAGTACTTC CASSVGRATEQYF
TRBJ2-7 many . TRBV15 TGTGCCACCAGCAGAGTTCGGGGCGAGCAGTACTTC CATSRVRGEQYF
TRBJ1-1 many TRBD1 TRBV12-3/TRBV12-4 TGTGCCAGCAACAGGGGGAGCACTGAAGCTTTCTTT CASNRGSTEAFF
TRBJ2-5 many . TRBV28 TGTGCCAGCAGTCTCAGGGCACAAGAGACCCAGTACTTC CASSLRAQETQYF
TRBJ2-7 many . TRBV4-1 TGCGCCAGCAGCCAAGGCCGACTAGAATACGAGCAGTACTTC CASSQGRLEYEQYF
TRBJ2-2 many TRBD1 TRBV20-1 TGCAGTGCTAGTAGGGGGCCGGTCGGGGAGCTGTTTTTT CSASRGPVGELFF
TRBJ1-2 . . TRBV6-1 TGTGCCAGCAGTAGCCTGGGCCCCTCGGTTGGCTACACCTTC CASSSLGPSVGYTF
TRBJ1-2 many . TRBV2 TGTGCCAGCAACTGGGGTGACTATGGCTACACCTTC CASNWGDYGYTF
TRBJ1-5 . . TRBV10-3 TGTGCCATCAGTCCTCGCGGCGTATGTGGTAGCAATCAGCCCCAGCATTTT CAISPRGVCGSNQPQHF
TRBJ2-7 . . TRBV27 TGTGCCAGCAGTTTATGGGGCGGGATCTACGAGCAGTACTTC CASSLWGGIYEQYF
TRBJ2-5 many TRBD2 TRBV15 TGTGCCACCGTCAGCGGGAACCAAGAGACCCAGTACTTC CATVSGNQETQYF
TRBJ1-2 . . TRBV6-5 TGTGCCAGCAGTTCCTTACAGGGCGACTATGGCTACACCTTC CASSSLQGDYGYTF
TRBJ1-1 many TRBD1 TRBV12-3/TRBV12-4 TGTGCCAGCAGTCCCAATCAGGGGGCGGTGAACACTGAGGCTTTCTTT CASSPNQGAVNTEAFF
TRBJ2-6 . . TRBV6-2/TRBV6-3 TGTGCCAGCAGTTACTCGAGGCCGCTACATGTAGTCTCTGGGGCCAACGTCCTGACTTTC CASSYSRPLHVVSGANVLTF